The 17 T cell receptor beta chains below were found in one sample sequenced in a study of blood T cell repertoires in COVID-19. Sequencing used immunoSEQ multiplex PCR; TCRdb keeps in-frame clones, though not all of them. The table has about 120,000 clones, more than 75% seen once. The sample taken for sequencing was peripheral blood. Receptors were obtained from a man aged 55 to 70 with acute or convalescent COVID-19.

The CDR3 DNA reads TGTGCCAGTAGTATAGGTGCAGGGAAGGCCAACGTCCTGACTTTC. Translation: CASSIGAGKANVLTF. V is TRBV19 and J is TRBJ2-6, with a possible D match to TRBD1 (5 bases). Per the germline V gene, CDR1 is LNHDA and CDR2 is SQIVND (reference sequence). Trimming took off 1 base at V and 6 bases at J, with 10 bases between the two ends. The CDR3 spans 15 residues.

V usage is TRBV28 and J usage is TRBJ2-5, with D perhaps matching TRBD2 (6 bases). Deletions cut 4 bases from V and 5 bases from J, with 14 bases between. CDR3 length: 14 amino acids. Germline V gene sequence: CDR1 MDHEN, CDR2 SYDVKM. This chain's CDR3 is CASSSGGSGETQYF. CDR3 sequence (DNA): TGTGCCAGCAGTTCTGGGGGGAGTGGTGAGACCCAGTACTTC.

This chain uses TRBV6-5 with TRBJ2-7; 8 nucleotides line up with TRBD1. The germline gives CDR1 MNHEY, CDR2 SVGAGI. J gave up 3 bases and V 9 bases, and 4 bases lay outside the gene matches. The CDR3 has 12 amino acids. The CDR3 DNA reads TGTGCCAGTGGACAGGGATACTACGAGCAGTACTTC. This codes for CASGQGYYEQYF.

The chain employs TRBV30 and TRBJ2-7; the D gene is possibly TRBD1 (6 bases). Trimming removed 2 bases from V and 3 bases from J, with 14 bases in between. The CDR3 is made up of 14 amino acids. Germline CDR1 reads GTSNPN; CDR2 reads SVGIG (reference sequence). DNA of the CDR3: TGTGCCTGGAGTTATAGACAGGAAGACTACGAGCAGTACTTC. This encodes CAWSYRQEDYEQYF. The variable domain in full, with the rest retrieved from reference TRBV30 and TRBJ2-7, is SQTIHQWPATLVQPVGSPLSLECTVEGTSNPNLYWYRQAAGRGLQLLFYSVGIGQISSEVPQNLSASRPQDRQFILSSKKLLLSDSGFYLCAWSYRQEDYEQYFGPGTRLTVT.

The V gene is TRBV15, the J gene TRBJ1-2; D gene uncertain. Germline V gene sequence: CDR1 LNHNV, CDR2 YYDKDF (reference sequence). Trimming removed 0 bases from V and 3 bases from J, with 5 bases in between. This CDR3 is 13 amino acids long. CDR3 protein: CATSRDRYYGYTF. The CDR3 nucleotides read TGTGCCACCAGCAGAGACAGATACTATGGCTACACCTTC.

This clone was seen a handful of times. CDR3: CASSESPGGQPQHF. The CDR3 DNA reads as TGTGCCAGCAGTGAATCCCCCGGGGGGCAGCCCCAGCATTTT. The chain recombines TRBV6-1 with TRBJ1-5; maybe TRBD1 (5 bases). The CDR3 contains 14 residues. CDR1 and CDR2 from the germline V gene are MNHNS and SASEGT. With 2 bases removed from V and 7 bases from J, the gap between germline ends came to 12 bases.

J is TRBJ1-1 and V is TRBV7-9; weak D call: TRBD1 (5 bases). CDR1 and CDR2 (germline): SEHNR, FQNEAQ (reference sequence). The CDR3 is 14 amino acids. Trimming cost V 1 base and J 1 base, with 7 bases left between them. CDR3 loop: CASSLVTGNTEAFF. The DNA for the CDR3 is TGTGCCAGCAGCTTAGTCACAGGGAACACTGAAGCTTTCTTT.

This rearrangement joins TRBV20-1 to TRBJ2-3; D gene ambiguous. CDR3 length: 13 residues. V was pared by 3 bases and J by 7 bases, with 14 bases between. Germline CDR1 reads DFQATT; CDR2 reads SNEGSKA (reference sequence). Here the CDR3 reads CSASSARWNTQYF. CDR3 nucleotide sequence: TGCAGTGCTAGTTCAGCGAGGTGGAATACGCAGTATTTT.

This rearrangement joins TRBV4-1 to TRBJ1-1, with D uncertain. Germline V CDR1 and CDR2: MGHRA, YSYEKL. V lost 1 base, J lost 6 bases, and 15 bases lay in between. The CDR3 is 15 amino acids. CDR3 sequence reads: CASSQVAWPQAEAFF. The DNA of the CDR3 is TGCGCCAGCAGCCAAGTCGCATGGCCTCAGGCTGAAGCTTTCTTT.

This sequence joins TRBV28 and TRBJ1-4; D uncertain. Trimming took off 7 bases at V and 1 base at J, with 13 bases between the two ends. Germline CDR1 MDHEN, CDR2 SYDVKM. The CDR3 covers 15 residues. The CDR3, as DNA: TGTGCCAGCAAGCGGGGAATAGGAACTAATGAAAAACTGTTTTTT. As protein: CASKRGIGTNEKLFF.

This clone was found once. The chain is built from TRBV7-2 and TRBJ2-6; D gene uncertain. The V and J ends lost 3 bases and 0 bases respectively, with 12 bases between them. Germline V gene lookup returns CDR1 SGHTA and CDR2 FQGNSA. The CDR3 runs to 17 residues. CDR3 DNA: TGTGCCAGCAGCTTCGCACAACCAGGCTCTGGGGCCAACGTCCTGACTTTC. This sequence encodes CASSFAQPGSGANVLTF.

This chain links TRBV19 with TRBJ2-2; TRBD2 matches at 8 bases. In germline, CDR1 is LNHDA, CDR2 SQIVND (reference sequence). The V gene end was trimmed by 7 bases and the J gene end by 6 bases; junction bases not matched to a gene: 16. CDR3 size: 17 residues. The CDR3 is CASTPPADGRASGELFF. CDR3 DNA sequence: TGTGCCAGTACCCCCCCCGCAGACGGGAGGGCCTCCGGGGAGCTGTTTTTT.

This clone was recorded once. This rearrangement joins TRBV19 to TRBJ2-5; TRBD2 matches 7 bases. Germline CDR1 is LNHDA and CDR2 is SQIVND (reference sequence). Germline trimming cut 6 bases from V and 5 bases from J; bases unmatched to any gene: 15. The CDR3 consists of 16 residues. CDR3 nucleotides: TGTGCCAGTAGCGCTTCTACTAGCGCCCTAGGGGAGACCCAGTACTTC. Its protein is CASSASTSALGETQYF.

The chain recombines TRBV18 with TRBJ1-5, with D maybe TRBD1 (6 bases). Trimming took 4 bases from V and 3 from J, leaving 10 bases between them. Germline CDR1 KGHSH, CDR2 LQKENI. This CDR3 is 14 amino acids long. CDR3 protein: CASSLQGPNQPQHF. CDR3 bases: TGTGCCAGCTCACTGCAGGGGCCCAATCAGCCCCAGCATTTT.

The V gene is TRBV7-8, the J gene TRBJ1-4, with a tentative D call TRBD1 (6 bases). CDR1 SGHVS and CDR2 FQNEAQ come from the germline V gene. The CDR3 contains 16 residues. The V and J ends lost 5 bases and 8 bases respectively, with 21 bases between them. CDR3 protein: CASSPGGQTEAEKLFF. DNA for the CDR3: TGTGCCAGCAGCCCCGGCGGACAGACAGAAGCGGAAAAACTGTTTTTT.

The chain carries TRBV6-5 and TRBJ1-5; 10 nucleotides match TRBD1. V lost 6 bases to trimming and J lost 5 bases; unmatched junction nucleotides: 1. CDR3 size: 13 residues. The V gene's germline CDR1 is MNHEY and CDR2 SVGAGI. CDR3 protein: CASSGQGDQPQHF. Here the CDR3 DNA reads TGTGCCAGCAGCGGACAGGGGGATCAGCCCCAGCATTTT.

This chain connects TRBV11-3 to TRBJ1-1; weak D call: TRBD1 (5 bases). Between the trimmed V and J ends, which lost 5 bases and 5 bases, there was a span of 12 bases. This CDR3 is 13 amino acids long. Germline CDR1 SGHNT, CDR2 YENEEA. This CDR3 reads CASSPQGETEAFF. The CDR3 nucleotides read TGTGCCAGCAGCCCCCAGGGTGAAACTGAAGCTTTCTTT. The variable domain in full, with the rest retrieved from reference TRBV11-3 and TRBJ1-1, is EAGVVQSPRYKIIEKKQPVAFWCNPISGHNTLYWYLQNLGQGPELLIRYENEEAVDDSQLPKDRFSAERLKGVDSTLKIQPAELGDSAVYLCASSPQGETEAFFGQGTRLTVV.